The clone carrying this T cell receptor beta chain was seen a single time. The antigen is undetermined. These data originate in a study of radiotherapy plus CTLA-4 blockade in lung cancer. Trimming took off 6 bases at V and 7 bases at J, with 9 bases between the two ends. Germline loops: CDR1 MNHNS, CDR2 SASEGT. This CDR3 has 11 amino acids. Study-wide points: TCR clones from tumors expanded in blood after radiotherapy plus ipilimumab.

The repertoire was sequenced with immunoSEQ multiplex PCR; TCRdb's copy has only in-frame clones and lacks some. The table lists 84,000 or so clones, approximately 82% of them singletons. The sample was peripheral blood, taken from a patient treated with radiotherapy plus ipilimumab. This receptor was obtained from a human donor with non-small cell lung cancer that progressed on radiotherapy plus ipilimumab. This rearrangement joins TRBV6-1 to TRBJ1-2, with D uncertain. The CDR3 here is CASSRAIGYTF. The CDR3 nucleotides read TGTGCCAGCAGCCGGGCCATTGGCTACACCTTC.